The entry below describes one T cell receptor beta chain. This sample includes further DNA sequences coding for the same CDR3. Trimming stripped 0 bases from V and 0 bases from J, with 4 bases between. The germline gives CDR1 SGHNT, CDR2 YYREEE (reference sequence). This CDR3 is built from 13 residues. The data belong to a study of technical replicates of blood from a few donors. Here immunoSEQ multiplex PCR was the method, and the copy in TCRdb shows in-frame clones only, minus some. Here the sample spans about 97,000 clones, around 96% being singletons. The TCR was taken from a human donor in good health. Input material: T cells isolated from PBMCs. The V call is TRBV5-4, the J call TRBJ2-7; D unresolved. The CDR3 region is CASSLDISYEQYF. The CDR3 DNA reads as TGTGCCAGCAGCTTGGATATCTCCTACGAGCAGTACTTC.